The sample holds a few counts of the clone carrying this T cell receptor beta chain. No antigen is known for it. The sample originates from a study of cytomegalovirus exposure and HLA in healthy donors. Findings of the study overall: A list of about 180 TCR beta chains associated with cytomegalovirus was given.

The CDR3 runs to 15 residues. CDR1 is MDHEN and CDR2 is SYDVKM in the germline V gene. With V trimmed by 3 bases and J by 2 bases, 3 bases remained unmatched. Assay: immunoSEQ multiplex PCR; the TCRdb copy retains only in-frame clones and omits some. This sample has roughly 260,000 clones, with around 89% found just once. The chain couples TRBV28 to TRBJ2-7, with 11 positions matching TRBD1. The TCR originated in a woman aged 18-29 years in good health and CMV-seronegative. The sample was PBMCs. The CDR3 bases are TGTGCCAGCAGTTTCGGGACAGGGGGAACCTACGAGCAGTACTTC. Its translation: CASSFGTGGTYEQYF.